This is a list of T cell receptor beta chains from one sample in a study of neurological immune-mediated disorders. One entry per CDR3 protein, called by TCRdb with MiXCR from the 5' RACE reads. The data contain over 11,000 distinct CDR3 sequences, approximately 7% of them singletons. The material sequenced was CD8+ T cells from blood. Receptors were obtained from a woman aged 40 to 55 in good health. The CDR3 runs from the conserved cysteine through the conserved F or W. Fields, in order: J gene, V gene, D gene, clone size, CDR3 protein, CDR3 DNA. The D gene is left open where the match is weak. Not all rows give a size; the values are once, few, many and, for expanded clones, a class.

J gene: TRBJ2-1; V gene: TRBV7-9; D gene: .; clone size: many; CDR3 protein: CASSLPRDFNEQFF; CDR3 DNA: TGTGCCAGCAGCTTACCCCGGGACTTCAATGAGCAGTTCTTC
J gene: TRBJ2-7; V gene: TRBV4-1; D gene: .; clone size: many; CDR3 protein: CASSQEDWVYEQYF; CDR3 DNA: TGCGCCAGCAGCCAAGAAGATTGGGTTTACGAGCAGTACTTC
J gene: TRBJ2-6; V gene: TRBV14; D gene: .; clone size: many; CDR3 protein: CASSHGPAAGANVLTF; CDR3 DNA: TGTGCCAGCAGCCACGGTCCTGCCGCTGGGGCCAACGTCCTGACTTTC
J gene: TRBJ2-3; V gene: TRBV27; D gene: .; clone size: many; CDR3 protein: CASSTGLSRVTDTQYF; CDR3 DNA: TGTGCCAGCAGTACCGGACTATCCCGAGTCACAGATACGCAGTATTTT
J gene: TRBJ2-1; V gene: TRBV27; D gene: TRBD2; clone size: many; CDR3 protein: CASSLGGSGEQFF; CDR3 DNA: TGTGCCAGCAGTTTGGGGGGGAGCGGAGAGCAGTTCTTC
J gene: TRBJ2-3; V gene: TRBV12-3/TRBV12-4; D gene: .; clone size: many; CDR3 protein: CASSLPSASTDTQYF; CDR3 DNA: TGTGCCAGCAGTTTGCCTAGCGCGAGCACAGATACGCAGTATTTT
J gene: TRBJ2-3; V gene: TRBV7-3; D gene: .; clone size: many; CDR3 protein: CASSEDLGDTQYF; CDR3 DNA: TGTGCCAGCAGCGAAGATCTCGGGGATACGCAGTATTTT
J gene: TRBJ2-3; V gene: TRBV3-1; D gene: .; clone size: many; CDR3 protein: CASSQENALSDTQYF; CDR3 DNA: TGTGCCAGCAGCCAAGAAAACGCCCTTTCAGATACGCAGTATTTT
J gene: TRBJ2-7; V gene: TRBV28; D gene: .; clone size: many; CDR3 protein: CASSLGGDEQYF; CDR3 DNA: TGTGCCAGCAGTTTAGGGGGTGACGAGCAGTACTTC
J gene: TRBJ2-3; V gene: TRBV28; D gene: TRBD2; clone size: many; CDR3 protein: CASSFPGLAGAITDTQYF; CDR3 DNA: TGTGCCAGCAGTTTCCCAGGACTAGCGGGAGCCATCACAGATACGCAGTATTTT
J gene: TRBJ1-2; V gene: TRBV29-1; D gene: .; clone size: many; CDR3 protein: CSVEDVPGGSSYGYTF; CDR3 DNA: TGCAGCGTTGAAGATGTGCCGGGAGGTTCCTCCTATGGCTACACCTTC
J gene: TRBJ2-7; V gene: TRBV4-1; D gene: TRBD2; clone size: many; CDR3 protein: CASSQREWSSYEQYF; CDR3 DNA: TGCGCCAGCAGCCAGCGGGAGTGGAGCTCCTACGAGCAGTACTTC
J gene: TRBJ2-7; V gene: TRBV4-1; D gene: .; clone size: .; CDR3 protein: CASSQELAGGYPFSYEQYF; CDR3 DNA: TGCGCCAGCAGCCAAGAGCTAGCTGGAGGGTACCCATTCTCCTACGAGCAGTACTTC
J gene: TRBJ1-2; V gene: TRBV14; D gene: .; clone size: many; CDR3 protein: CASSQWGSLYGYTF; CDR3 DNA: TGTGCCAGCAGCCAATGGGGTTCCCTCTATGGCTACACCTTC
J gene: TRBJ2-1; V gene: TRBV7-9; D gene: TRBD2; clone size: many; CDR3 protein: CASPPPGLAGGTYNEQFF; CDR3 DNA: TGTGCCAGCCCGCCACCGGGACTAGCGGGGGGTACGTACAATGAGCAGTTCTTC
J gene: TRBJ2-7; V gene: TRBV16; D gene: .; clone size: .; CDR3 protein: CASSQSRWNEQYF; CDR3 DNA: TGTGCCAGCAGCCAATCGCGGTGGAACGAGCAGTACTTC
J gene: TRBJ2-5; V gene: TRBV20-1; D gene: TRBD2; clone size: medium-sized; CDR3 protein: CSAGEFSGGLQETQYF; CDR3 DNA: TGCAGTGCTGGAGAGTTTAGCGGGGGGCTACAAGAGACCCAGTACTTC
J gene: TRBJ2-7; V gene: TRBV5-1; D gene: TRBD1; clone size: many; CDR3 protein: CASSLGGQGLYEQYF; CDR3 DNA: TGCGCCAGCAGCTTGGGAGGACAGGGACTCTACGAGCAGTACTTC
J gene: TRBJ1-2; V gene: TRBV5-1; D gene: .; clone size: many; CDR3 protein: CASSAGDTGNYGYTF; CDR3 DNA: TGCGCCAGCAGCGCCGGCGACACGGGTAACTATGGCTACACCTTC